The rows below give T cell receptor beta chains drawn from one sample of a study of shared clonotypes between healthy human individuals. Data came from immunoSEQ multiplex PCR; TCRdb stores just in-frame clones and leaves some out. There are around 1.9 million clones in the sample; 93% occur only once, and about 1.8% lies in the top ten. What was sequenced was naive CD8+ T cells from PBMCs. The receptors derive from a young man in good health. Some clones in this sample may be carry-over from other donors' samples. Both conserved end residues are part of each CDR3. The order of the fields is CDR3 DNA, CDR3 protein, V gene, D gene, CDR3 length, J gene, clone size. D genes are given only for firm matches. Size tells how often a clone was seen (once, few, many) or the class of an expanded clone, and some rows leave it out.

TGTGCCAGCAGCGTAGGCCCCCTAGCGGCCCTTGGGTCCTACGAGCAGTACTTC,CASSVGPLAALGSYEQYF,TRBV9,TRBD2,18,TRBJ2-7,.
TGTGCCTGGAGTCAGACTACCTACGAGCAGTACTTC,CAWSQTTYEQYF,TRBV30,.,12,TRBJ2-7,.
TGTGCCAGCAGCCTCGGACAAAGCAATCAGCCCCAGCATTTT,CASSLGQSNQPQHF,TRBV9,.,14,TRBJ1-5,.
TGTGCCAGCAGCGACCGGGACAGGGTAAAAGAGACCCAGTACTTC,CASSDRDRVKETQYF,TRBV13,TRBD1,15,TRBJ2-5,.
TGTGCCAGCAGTCCCCGGACAGGACAACGCACAGATACGCAGTATTTT,CASSPRTGQRTDTQYF,TRBV28,TRBD1,16,TRBJ2-3,.
TGTGCCAGCAGTTTAGCACTAGCGGGAGTCGGGGAGACCCAGTACTTC,CASSLALAGVGETQYF,TRBV28,TRBD2,16,TRBJ2-5,.
TGTGCCAGCGGTACCGGGGAGCTGTTTTTT,CASGTGELFF,TRBV6-5,.,10,TRBJ2-2,.
TGTGCCAGCCAACTTAGGACTAGCGGCTACACAGATACGCAGTATTTT,CASQLRTSGYTDTQYF,TRBV7-9,TRBD2,16,TRBJ2-3,.
TGTGCCAGTAGTATAGCCAGGGCTGGGGCCAACGTCCTGACTTTC,CASSIARAGANVLTF,TRBV19,.,15,TRBJ2-6,.
TGTGCCAGCAGCTTAACAGCGGGTTTGAAAGGGACTGAAGCTTTCTTT,CASSLTAGLKGTEAFF,TRBV7-3,.,16,TRBJ1-1,.
TGCGCCAGCAGCCAACATATTTCAATCGACAATGAGCAGTTCTTC,CASSQHISIDNEQFF,TRBV4-1,.,15,TRBJ2-1,.
TGCAGCGTGTGGGGACAGGTTGCCCGTAACTATGGCTACACCTTC,CSVWGQVARNYGYTF,TRBV29-1,TRBD1,15,TRBJ1-2,.
TGTGCCAGCAGCTTCGGGACAGGACCTCCTCCGAATGAGCAGTTCTTC,CASSFGTGPPPNEQFF,TRBV5-6,TRBD1,16,TRBJ2-1,.
TGTGCCAGCAGCTTAGGCTCACTGGGAGGCAATCAGCCCCAGCATTTT,CASSLGSLGGNQPQHF,TRBV13,.,16,TRBJ1-5,few
TGTGCCAGCAGTTTAGGGGGGGGCCCCGGGGAGCTGTTTTTT,CASSLGGGPGELFF,TRBV27,.,14,TRBJ2-2,.
TGCGCCAGCAGCCAAGTGGTGGCAGTAAACTACGAGCAGTACTTC,CASSQVVAVNYEQYF,TRBV4-3,.,15,TRBJ2-7,once
TGTGCCAGCACAGGGGTGGCCACCGGGGAGCTGTTTTTT,CASTGVATGELFF,TRBV25-1,.,13,TRBJ2-2,.
TGTGCCAGCAGTTTAGCCGGTCAGCCCCAGCATTTT,CASSLAGQPQHF,TRBV5-6,.,12,TRBJ1-5,.
TGTGCCAGCAGCTCCCTTAGCGGGACCGCGGGCGAGCAGTACTTC,CASSSLSGTAGEQYF,TRBV7-6,TRBD2,15,TRBJ2-7,.
TGTGCCAGCAGACCTAGCGACAACTCCTACGAGCAGTACTTC,CASRPSDNSYEQYF,TRBV25-1,.,14,TRBJ2-7,.
TGTGCCAGCAGCTTATGGCGGGGGACTAGCGGCAATGAGCAGTTCTTC,CASSLWRGTSGNEQFF,TRBV7-8,TRBD2,16,TRBJ2-1,once
TGTGCCAGCTCACATACGGACAGGGGGCGCCTTTTGGGCACTGAAGCTTTCTTT,CASSHTDRGRLLGTEAFF,TRBV18,TRBD1,18,TRBJ1-1,.
TGTGCCAGCAGCTCCACTAGCGGGAGAAGCAACATTTACAATGAGCAGTTCTTC,CASSSTSGRSNIYNEQFF,TRBV7-6,TRBD2,18,TRBJ2-1,.
TGCGCCAGCAGCACGGACAGGGGGCTCTCCGGGGAGCTGTTTTTT,CASSTDRGLSGELFF,TRBV5-1,TRBD1,15,TRBJ2-2,.
TGTGCCAGCAGCTTAATTCCGGTACTCCCATACTCTGGGGCCAACGTCCTGACTTTC,CASSLIPVLPYSGANVLTF,TRBV7-2,.,19,TRBJ2-6,.
TGCAGCGCCAAAACAGGGAGCGACTATGGCTACACCTTC,CSAKTGSDYGYTF,TRBV29-1,.,13,TRBJ1-2,.
TGTGCCAGCAGCTCCACAGGGTCGTTGGATAATTCACCCCTCCACTTT,CASSSTGSLDNSPLHF,TRBV7-9,.,16,TRBJ1-6,.
TGTGCCAGCAGTTCACGCCGATATGGGGTGGACGGGGAGCTGTTTTTT,CASSSRRYGVDGELFF,TRBV11-3,.,16,TRBJ2-2,.
TGTGCCAGCAGCTTATGGGTAGGCCCCTACAATGAGCAGTTCTTC,CASSLWVGPYNEQFF,TRBV7-6,.,15,TRBJ2-1,.
TGTGCCAGCAGCGAGGGGAGGGGCCGAAACTACGAGCAGTACTTC,CASSEGRGRNYEQYF,TRBV7-9,TRBD2,15,TRBJ2-7,.